Shown below are 14 T cell receptor beta chains from a single sample sequenced in a study of T-cell memory formation after mild COVID-19. TCRdb reprocessed the 5' RACE reads with MiXCR, giving one entry per CDR3 protein. This sample has about 140,000 distinct CDR3 sequences, with roughly 15% found just once. Material: PBMCs or a T cell subset sorted from them (not recorded which). These receptors were obtained from an adult woman who had mild COVID-19 (a few samples of this study predate the infection). Cell type and time point are not known.

A word on this clonotype: Its ends do not fully match the called genes, so a read error is possible. The chain combines TRBV12-3 or TRBV12-4 with TRBJ2-1; possibly TRBD1 for D (7 bases). This CDR3 spans 15 amino acids. CDR3: CDSSHTTGRYNEQFF. The CDR3 DNA sequence: TGTGACAGCAGCCATACGACAGGGAGGTACAATGAGCAGTTCTTC.

This clonotype was seen a few times. The chain carries TRBV29-1 and TRBJ2-1, with 11 bases identical to TRBD2. The J segment lost 5 bases and the V segment lost 7 bases, leaving 4 bases of the junction unmatched. Germline V lookup: CDR1 SQVTM, CDR2 ANQGSEA. The CDR3 loop spans 13 amino acids. The CDR3 spells CSASGRSHNEQFF. The CDR3, as DNA: TGCAGCGCTAGCGGGAGGTCCCACAATGAGCAGTTCTTC.

This clonotype came up a few times. This chain joins TRBV4-1 and TRBJ1-2, with D maybe TRBD1 (5 bases). Per germline, CDR1 MGHRA and CDR2 YSYEKL. The CDR3 is 16 amino acids. The ends were cut back, 1 base at V and 9 bases at J, with 21 bases in the middle. The CDR3 DNA reads TGCGCCAGCAGCCAAGCGCCAGGTGCCGGGGGAGACCGCTACACCTTC. This sequence encodes CASSQAPGAGGDRYTF.

This clonotype showed up just a few times. The V gene is TRBV7-2, the J gene TRBJ2-1; 11 bases agree with TRBD1. CDR1 is SGHTA and CDR2 is FQGNSA in the germline V gene. The CDR3 length is 15 residues. V dropped 4 bases and J dropped 4; count of bases not matched to a gene: 3. DNA for the CDR3: TGTGCCAGCAGCTCTGGACAGGGGGCGTACAATGAGCAGTTCTTC. Its translation is CASSSGQGAYNEQFF.

The rearrangement joins TRBV5-1 to TRBJ2-7, with unresolved D. The CDR3 covers 15 residues. V dropped 7 bases and J dropped 0 bases, with 17 bases sitting between them. The germline gives CDR1 SGHRS, CDR2 YFSETQ. The CDR3 nucleotides are TGCGCCAGCTGCGTCGTCCCCGGCCCCTCCTACGAGCAGTACTTC. Translation: CASCVVPGPSYEQYF.

The chain joins TRBV3-1 to TRBJ2-1; 9 positions agree with TRBD1. With V trimmed by 4 bases and J by 10 bases, 11 bases remained unmatched. CDR1 LGHDT and CDR2 YNNKEL come from the germline V gene (reference sequence). This CDR3 contains 15 residues. CDR3 coding DNA: TGTGCCAGCAGCCTGCCGGGACAGGGAATCCGGGAGCAGTTCTTC. The encoded protein is CASSLPGQGIREQFF.

A few counts support this clonotype. This sequence joins TRBV7-6 and TRBJ2-1; D is perhaps TRBD1 (6 bases). The CDR3 consists of 15 residues. V dropped 5 bases and J dropped 0 bases, with 11 bases sitting between them. CDR1 is SGHVS and CDR2 is FNYEAQ in the germline V gene. CDR3 sequence: CASSAGQSSYNEQFF. The CDR3 DNA follows: TGTGCCAGCAGCGCCGGACAGAGCTCCTACAATGAGCAGTTCTTC.

A few counts support this clonotype. V and J are TRBV27 and TRBJ2-1; 10 nucleotides line up with TRBD1. The CDR3 runs 14 residues. The germline gives CDR1 MNHEY, CDR2 SMNVEV (reference sequence). Trimming cost V 5 bases and J 2 bases; bases outside gene matches: 0. CDR3 nucleotides: TGTGCCAGCAGTGGACAGGGGGCCTACAATGAGCAGTTCTTC. This codes for CASSGQGAYNEQFF.

This clonotype was seen a handful of times. The chain is built from TRBV5-4 and TRBJ2-3; D is possibly TRBD2 (5 bases). This CDR3 region has 14 residues. V lost 2 bases and J 6 bases, leaving 13 bases between the germline ends. Germline CDR1 is SGHNT and CDR2 is YYREEE (reference sequence). CDR3 region: CASSLVNPGDTQYF. The CDR3 DNA follows: TGTGCCAGCAGCTTAGTGAACCCGGGGGATACGCAGTATTTT.

The gene calls are TRBV29-1 and TRBJ1-2, with a tentative D call TRBD1 (6 bases). Deletions cut 2 bases from V and 2 bases from J, with 18 bases between. The CDR3 length is 16 residues. Germline V gene lookup returns CDR1 SQVTM and CDR2 ANQGSEA. CDR3 nucleotide sequence: TGCAGCGTTGAAAGCGGTCAGGGGACCTTAAACTATGGCTACACCTTC. Translating gives CSVESGQGTLNYGYTF.

A single count supports this clonotype. This chain uses TRBV5-1 with TRBJ2-1; TRBD2 matches 9 bases. Trimming took 1 base from V and 2 from J; bases not matched to a gene: 4. This CDR3 is 16 amino acids long. Germline V gene lookup returns CDR1 SGHRS and CDR2 YFSETQ. The CDR3 loop reads CASSLSRGGAYNEQFF. DNA for the CDR3: TGCGCCAGCAGCTTGTCGCGCGGGGGGGCCTACAATGAGCAGTTCTTC.

This clonotype has more than one count but fewer than ten. This rearrangement joins TRBV14 to TRBJ2-7; 9 bases map to TRBD1. The CDR3 consists of 15 residues. Germline V lookup: CDR1 SGHDN, CDR2 FVKESK. Unmatched junction bases numbered 4, after V lost 1 base and J lost 3 bases. In DNA form, the CDR3 reads TGTGCCAGCAGCCAAGGGTGGGGACAGGGCTACGAGCAGTACTTC. Translation: CASSQGWGQGYEQYF.

This sequence joins TRBV24-1 and TRBJ2-6; D remains unclear. V was shortened by 4 bases and J by 1 base, with 7 bases between the two germline ends. Germline-derived CDR1 and CDR2 are KGHDR and SFDVKD. The CDR3 covers 15 residues. CDR3 sequence (DNA): TGTGCCACCAGTGACCCCGGGTCTGGGGCCAACGTCCTGACTTTC. Residues: CATSDPGSGANVLTF.

This clonotype was seen more than once but under ten times. V gene TRBV5-1 combines with J gene TRBJ1-1; 8 nucleotides align to TRBD1. V lost 5 bases to trimming and J lost 1 base; unmatched junction nucleotides: 1. The germline gives CDR1 SGHRS, CDR2 YFSETQ. This CDR3 is built from 13 residues. CDR3 region: CASRQGGNTEAFF. CDR3 DNA: TGCGCCAGCAGACAGGGGGGGAACACTGAAGCTTTCTTT. The full variable domain, rest sourced from reference TRBV5-1 and TRBJ1-1, is KAGVTQTPRYLIKTRGQQVTLSCSPISGHRSVSWYQQTPGQGLQFLFEYFSETQRNKGNFPGRFSGRQFSNSRSEMNVSTLELGDSALYLCASRQGGNTEAFFGQGTRLTVV.